This T cell receptor (beta chain) was found in a study of cytomegalovirus exposure and HLA in healthy donors. The study, taken as a whole, reports: Investigators reported over 150 TCR beta chains as tied to cytomegalovirus.

This table comes from immunoSEQ multiplex PCR, and its TCRdb copy is limited to in-frame clones, with some not included. The table shows some 61,000 clones, with 95% to 98% occurring only once. The CDR3 is 15 residues long. CDR1 and CDR2 from the germline V gene are SGHTS and YDEGEE. V lost 2 bases, J lost 2 bases, and 12 bases lay in between. In regard to this clone: Its antigen is undetermined.

The sequencing sample was made of PBMCs. V usage is TRBV5-8 and J usage is TRBJ2-3; D gene ambiguous. The origin of this receptor is a woman aged 18-35 years in good health and CMV-seropositive. DNA for the CDR3: TGTGCCAGCAGCTTTGAAGTTAAGCTCACAGATACGCAGTATTTT. Translated: CASSFEVKLTDTQYF. Full variable domain (remainder filled in from reference TRBV5-8 and TRBJ2-3): EAGVTQSPTHLIKTRGQQATLRCSPISGHTSVYWYQQALGLGLQFLLWYDEGEERNRGNFPPRFSGRQFPNYSSELNVNALELEDSALYLCASSFEVKLTDTQYFGPGTRLTVL.